The rows below give T cell receptor beta chains drawn from one sample of a study of T cells in Graves' hyperthyroidism and ophthalmopathy. From the multiplex PCR reads, TCRdb called clonotypes with MiXCR, one entry per CDR3 protein. The sample yields some 380,000 distinct CDR3 sequences, roughly 13% seen once. The material sequenced was blood. These receptor sequences come from a man aged 25-40 years with Graves' hyperthyroidism that later progressed to Graves' ophthalmopathy. Both conserved end residues are part of each CDR3. The D gene is left open where the match is weak. Size is stated for part of the rows, as once, few or many counts, or as a class when the clone is expanded.

j_call,clone_size,v_call,cdr3_length,d_call,cdr3_aa,cdr3_nt
TRBJ2-3,many,TRBV28,15,TRBD2,CASSYPPSGGDTQYF,TGTGCCAGCAGTTACCCCCCTAGCGGGGGAGATACGCAGTATTTT
TRBJ1-1,many,TRBV20-1,12,.,CSGRGRNTEAFF,TGCAGTGGGAGAGGTAGGAACACTGAAGCTTTCTTT
TRBJ2-4,many,TRBV7-9,15,.,CASSGGASDRNIQYF,TGTGCCAGCAGCGGAGGGGCCTCGGACAGAAACATTCAGTACTTC
TRBJ1-2,.,TRBV10-3,14,.,CAISESRTVYGYTF,TGTGCCATCAGTGAAAGCCGGACAGTATATGGCTACACCTTC
TRBJ2-6,many,TRBV5-1,15,.,CASSSGVAGANVLTF,TGCGCCAGCAGCTCCGGGGTGGCTGGGGCCAACGTCCTGACTTTC
TRBJ1-2,.,TRBV20-1,11,.,CSAREFTVQTF,TGCAGTGCTAGAGAATTTACGGTTCAAACCTTC
TRBJ2-5,many,TRBV29-1,13,.,CSTPGPKQETQYF,TGCAGCACCCCGGGACCGAAACAAGAGACCCAGTACTTC
TRBJ2-1,.,TRBV29-1,15,TRBD1,CSVEGGTGKYNEQFF,TGCAGCGTCGAGGGAGGGACAGGGAAGTACAATGAGCAGTTCTTC
TRBJ2-1,.,TRBV12-3/TRBV12-4,12,.,CASEPWNNEQFF,TGTGCCAGCGAACCATGGAACAATGAGCAGTTCTTC
TRBJ1-2,many,TRBV29-1,13,.,CSVETGANYGYTF,TGCAGCGTTGAGACAGGAGCTAACTATGGCTACACCTTC
TRBJ1-6,.,TRBV29-1,13,.,CSVETGRDSPLHF,TGCAGCGTGGAGACAGGTAGAGATTCACCCCTCCACTTT
TRBJ1-1,few,TRBV18,15,.,CASSPLREYGAEAFF,TGTGCCAGCTCGCCCTTGAGGGAATACGGGGCTGAAGCTTTCTTT
TRBJ1-2,many,TRBV2,13,TRBD1,CASILGTGLGYTF,TGTGCCAGCATCCTGGGGACAGGGTTGGGCTACACCTTC
TRBJ1-2,many,TRBV3-1,15,.,CASSQLHRRGYGYTF,TGTGCCAGCAGCCAACTGCACAGGCGGGGGTATGGCTACACCTTC
TRBJ2-1,.,TRBV7-9,15,TRBD1,CASSSDREISNEQFF,TGTGCCAGCAGCTCGGACAGGGAGATTTCCAATGAGCAGTTCTTC
TRBJ2-1,many,TRBV6-1,16,TRBD2,CASIWRETGEGYEQFF,TGTGCCAGCATTTGGCGGGAGACGGGGGAGGGCTATGAGCAGTTCTTC
TRBJ2-2,many,TRBV5-1,15,TRBD1,CASSLGRGLSGELFF,TGCGCCAGCAGCTTGGGCAGGGGGTTGTCCGGGGAGCTGTTTTTT
TRBJ1-5,many,TRBV2,13,.,CASREDSNQPQHF,TGTGCCAGCAGGGAAGACAGCAATCAGCCCCAGCATTTT
TRBJ1-4,few,TRBV18,14,.,CASSKGATNEKLFF,TGTGCCAGCTCAAAGGGAGCAACTAATGAAAAACTGTTTTTT
TRBJ2-1,.,TRBV20-1,12,TRBD2,CSQLAGVNEQFF,TGCAGCCAACTAGCGGGGGTAAATGAGCAGTTCTTC
TRBJ1-2,many,TRBV6-5,14,.,CASSYSGTNYGYTF,TGTGCCAGCAGTTACTCAGGGACTAACTATGGCTACACCTTC
TRBJ1-2,many,TRBV7-9,11,.,CASSSGYGYTF,TGTGCCAGCAGCTCGGGCTATGGCTACACCTTC
TRBJ2-3,.,TRBV10-3,16,.,CAISERGGGTTDTQYF,TGTGCCATCAGTGAACGAGGGGGGGGCACGACAGATACGCAGTATTTT
TRBJ1-5,few,TRBV20-1,16,.,CSAREAGAYSNQPQHF,TGCAGTGCTAGAGAGGCAGGGGCTTATAGCAATCAGCCCCAGCATTTT
TRBJ2-7,many,TRBV6-1,13,.,CASSEGILYEQYF,TGTGCCAGCAGTGAAGGAATTCTCTACGAGCAGTACTTC
TRBJ2-7,.,TRBV25-1,14,TRBD1,CASSVTGGTYEQYF,TGTGCCAGCAGTGTTACAGGGGGAACCTACGAGCAGTACTTC
TRBJ2-3,many,TRBV13,16,.,CASSLGQGLTTDTQYF,TGTGCCAGCAGCTTAGGACAGGGTTTAACCACAGATACGCAGTATTTT
TRBJ2-7,.,TRBV29-1,12,.,CSVEASGGEQYF,TGCAGCGTTGAAGCATCCGGAGGGGAGCAGTACTTC
TRBJ1-2,.,TRBV3-1,16,.,CAISLDAGGPDYGYTF,TGTGCCATCAGCCTAGATGCGGGGGGGCCCGACTATGGCTACACCTTC
TRBJ1-1,many,TRBV18,16,TRBD1,CASSFWEGTGTTEAFF,TGTGCCAGCTCCTTCTGGGAAGGGACAGGGACCACTGAAGCTTTCTTT
TRBJ2-1,few,TRBV12-3/TRBV12-4,14,TRBD1,CASTRGQGADEQFF,TGTGCCAGCACCAGAGGACAGGGGGCAGATGAGCAGTTCTTC
TRBJ2-2,many,TRBV5-1,17,TRBD2,CASSLASGGARTGELFF,TGCGCCAGCAGCTTGGCTAGCGGGGGGGCCAGAACCGGGGAGCTGTTTTTT
TRBJ1-3,.,TRBV15,15,TRBD1,CATSPDRGRGNTIYF,TGTGCCACCAGCCCGGACAGGGGTCGCGGAAACACCATATATTTT